The rows below give T cell receptor beta chains drawn from one sample of a study of blood T cell repertoires in COVID-19. Sequencing used immunoSEQ multiplex PCR; TCRdb keeps in-frame clones, though not all of them. The sample has around 400,000 clones, 80% to 85% seen once. Input material: PBMCs or T cells enriched from blood (not recorded which). These receptors were taken from a woman between 50 and 59 years old who had recovered from COVID-19. The CDR3 runs from the conserved cysteine through the conserved F or W. Fields, in order: V gene, J gene, clone size, D gene, CDR3 protein, CDR3 DNA. The D gene is left open where the match is weak. Clone size is given for some rows only: seen once, a few or many times, or a class if the clone is expanded.

v_call: TRBV30; j_call: TRBJ1-6; clone_size: once; d_call: -; cdr3_aa: CAWRAAGNSPLHF; cdr3_nt: TGTGCCTGGAGGGCTGCGGGGAATTCACCCCTCCACTTT
v_call: TRBV5-1; j_call: TRBJ1-6; clone_size: -; d_call: TRBD1; cdr3_aa: CASSKEGTGLSSPLHF; cdr3_nt: TGCGCCAGCAGCAAGGAGGGGACAGGGCTAAGTTCACCCCTCCACTTT
v_call: TRBV30; j_call: TRBJ2-3; clone_size: -; d_call: -; cdr3_aa: CAWSKLLASTDTQYF; cdr3_nt: TGTGCCTGGAGCAAACTACTGGCCAGCACAGATACGCAGTATTTT
v_call: TRBV5-1; j_call: TRBJ2-3; clone_size: -; d_call: TRBD2; cdr3_aa: CASSRGLAGGNRNTQYF; cdr3_nt: TGCGCCAGCAGCCGGGGACTAGCGGGAGGGAATCGGAATACGCAGTATTTT
v_call: TRBV11-3; j_call: TRBJ2-5; clone_size: -; d_call: TRBD2; cdr3_aa: CASSSGSNGWTSGGQETQYF; cdr3_nt: TGTGCCAGCAGCTCAGGAAGTAACGGGTGGACTAGCGGGGGTCAAGAGACCCAGTACTTC
v_call: TRBV9; j_call: TRBJ1-1; clone_size: -; d_call: TRBD1; cdr3_aa: CASSVAGTGGTEAFF; cdr3_nt: TGTGCCAGCAGCGTAGCCGGGACAGGGGGCACTGAAGCTTTCTTT
v_call: TRBV18; j_call: TRBJ1-2; clone_size: -; d_call: -; cdr3_aa: CASSPSAGEGYTF; cdr3_nt: TGTGCCAGCTCACCATCTGCAGGGGAGGGCTACACCTTC
v_call: TRBV6-2/TRBV6-3; j_call: TRBJ2-7; clone_size: -; d_call: -; cdr3_aa: CASSDTSYEQYF; cdr3_nt: TGTGCCAGCAGCGATACTAGCTACGAGCAGTACTTC
v_call: TRBV6-6; j_call: TRBJ1-2; clone_size: -; d_call: -; cdr3_aa: CASIGGTSGYTF; cdr3_nt: TGTGCCAGCATCGGAGGGACCTCAGGCTACACCTTC
v_call: TRBV12-3/TRBV12-4; j_call: TRBJ2-1; clone_size: -; d_call: -; cdr3_aa: CASSLVFNEQFF; cdr3_nt: TGTGCCAGCAGTTTAGTCTTCAATGAGCAGTTCTTC
v_call: TRBV19; j_call: TRBJ2-7; clone_size: -; d_call: -; cdr3_aa: CASTATPGQLYEQYF; cdr3_nt: TGTGCCAGTACCGCGACTCCGGGACAACTTTACGAGCAGTACTTC
v_call: TRBV6-2/TRBV6-3; j_call: TRBJ1-6; clone_size: -; d_call: -; cdr3_aa: CASSYQGVGGVSPLHF; cdr3_nt: TGTGCCAGCAGTTACCAGGGTGTAGGGGGAGTCTCACCCCTCCACTTT
v_call: TRBV7-9; j_call: TRBJ1-2; clone_size: -; d_call: -; cdr3_aa: CASSPGPNHGYTF; cdr3_nt: TGTGCCAGCAGCCCTGGCCCCAACCATGGCTACACCTTC
v_call: TRBV6-5; j_call: TRBJ1-4; clone_size: -; d_call: -; cdr3_aa: CASSYSRGNDEKLFF; cdr3_nt: TGTGCCAGCAGTTACTCGAGGGGGAATGATGAAAAACTGTTTTTT
v_call: TRBV5-1; j_call: TRBJ2-3; clone_size: few; d_call: -; cdr3_aa: CASGQGMTDTQYF; cdr3_nt: TGCGCCAGCGGGCAGGGAATGACAGATACGCAGTATTTT
v_call: TRBV11-2; j_call: TRBJ1-1; clone_size: once; d_call: -; cdr3_aa: CASSLARGEGVEAFF; cdr3_nt: TGTGCCAGCAGCTTAGCGCGAGGAGAAGGCGTTGAAGCTTTCTTT